These 8 T cell receptor beta chains were all obtained from the same sample, sequenced in a study of T cell responses to AZD1222 COVID-19 vaccine. This table comes from immunoSEQ multiplex PCR, and its TCRdb copy is limited to in-frame clones, with some not included. The sample lists 140,000 or so clones; about 89% were seen once. Sequencing used peripheral blood, obtained 28 days after the second dose of the MenACWY control vaccine. These receptors were collected from an adult who received the MenACWY meningococcal vaccine as a control.

The chain is built from TRBV18 and TRBJ2-1; 8 bases match TRBD1. J was trimmed by 7 bases and V by 8 bases; bases with no gene match: 10. Per germline, CDR1 KGHSH and CDR2 LQKENI. The CDR3 sequence is 14 residues long. Written as DNA, the CDR3 is TGTGCCAGCCAGGGGGACAGGCCAACGAATGAGCAGTTCTTC. Translated, it gives CASQGDRPTNEQFF.

J is TRBJ2-5 and V is TRBV9; 7 nucleotides line up with TRBD2. With V trimmed by 3 bases and J by 5 bases, 13 bases remained unmatched. Looked up from germline, CDR1 is SGDLS and CDR2 is YYNGEE. The CDR3 is 16 amino acids. CDR3 sequence reads: CASSAGMRRGGETQYF. In DNA form, the CDR3 reads TGTGCCAGCAGCGCAGGGATGCGTCGCGGGGGTGAGACCCAGTACTTC.

This chain connects TRBV29-1 to TRBJ2-5; 11 bases align to TRBD2. The germline gives CDR1 SQVTM, CDR2 ANQGSEA. V shed 0 bases, J shed 4 bases, and the junction held 4 bases outside the gene matches. The CDR3 sequence is 15 residues long. Written as DNA, the CDR3 is TGCAGCGTTGAAGAACTAGCGGGAGCCCGAGAGACCCAGTACTTC. Translated: CSVEELAGARETQYF.

This chain links TRBV18 with TRBJ2-7, with D perhaps TRBD1 or TRBD2 (5 bases each). V dropped 6 bases and J dropped 0 bases, with 12 bases sitting between them. CDR3 length: 14 amino acids. CDR1 is KGHSH, CDR2 LQKENI, per germline. CDR3 sequence: CASSPRDGSYEQYF. DNA for the CDR3: TGTGCCAGCTCGCCCAGGGACGGCTCCTACGAGCAGTACTTC.

The rearrangement joins TRBV2 to TRBJ2-7; the match to TRBD2 covers 9 bases. V was clipped by 7 bases and J by 7 bases; unmatched bases: 14. Germline loops: CDR1 SNHLY, CDR2 FYNNEI. CDR3 length: 15 amino acids. DNA of the CDR3: TGTGCCAGCAATGTACAGGGGCTAGCGGGGCGAGAGCAGTACTTC. Amino acids: CASNVQGLAGREQYF.

V gene TRBV27 combines with J gene TRBJ1-6; D is uncertain. V lost 4 bases to trimming and J lost 10 bases, with 14 bases between them. CDR3 length: 14 amino acids. The germline gives CDR1 MNHEY, CDR2 SMNVEV (reference sequence). The CDR3 protein is CASSSYTQTSPLHF. CDR3 DNA: TGTGCCAGCAGTTCGTACACACAAACCTCACCCCTCCACTTT.

The chain links TRBV2 to TRBJ2-1; 8 bases agree with TRBD1. Germline values: CDR1 SNHLY, CDR2 FYNNEI. The CDR3 has 15 residues. V trimming: 3 bases; J trimming: 0 bases; junction bases outside the gene matches: 1. CDR3 in amino acids: CASSEDRVSYNEQFF. The CDR3 coding sequence is TGTGCCAGCAGTGAGGACAGGGTCTCCTACAATGAGCAGTTCTTC.

CDR3 in DNA: TGTGCCAGCAGCACGGGACGGAACGAGCCCCTCCACTTT. Encoded protein: CASSTGRNEPLHF. The rearrangement links TRBV7-2 to TRBJ1-6, with TRBD1 as a possible D gene (5 bases). There are 13 residues in the CDR3. V was pared by 5 bases and J by 13 bases, with 15 bases between. Per germline, CDR1 SGHTA and CDR2 FQGNSA.